This T cell receptor beta chain emerged from a study of identical twins. Turning to this clonotype: Antigen: not known.

Using its own MiXCR run on the 5' RACE reads, TCRdb lists one record per CDR3 protein. The sample has 570,000 or so distinct CDR3 sequences, 9.6% seen once. The V and J ends lost 5 bases and 5 bases, in that order; junction bases with no gene match: 15. The CDR3 covers 16 residues. Study-wide points: It was possible that invariant MAIT and iNKT cells partly confounded the zero-insertion analyses.

These same data were also listed under a study on yellow fever vaccine responses in identical twins.

The rearrangement joins TRBV12-3 or TRBV12-4 to TRBJ2-7; 7 bases are shared with TRBD2. This clonotype was sampled from a woman between 18 and 30 years old in good health. Source material: PBMCs. The CDR3 spells CASSPHLGPSGNEQYF. The CDR3, as DNA: TGTGCCAGCAGTCCCCACCTTGGGCCTAGCGGCAACGAGCAGTACTTC.